The rows below give T cell receptor beta chains drawn from one sample of a study of early T cells in non-severe SARS-CoV-2 infection. TCRdb itself ran the 5' RACE reads through MiXCR, one entry per CDR3 protein. The sample records roughly 53,000 distinct CDR3 sequences, approximately 12% being singletons. This sample comprised whole blood, obtained at baseline. These receptors came from an adult who was a healthcare worker with PCR-confirmed SARS-CoV-2 infection or an uninfected control (not recorded which). The CDR3 runs from the conserved cysteine through the conserved F or W.

v_call	j_call	cdr3_aa
TRBV5-1	TRBJ2-1	CASSPGQGGFNEQFF
TRBV24-1	TRBJ2-1	CATGEDWELAGGSSYNEQFF
TRBV11-3	TRBJ1-6	CASSQTRKNSPLHF
TRBV28	TRBJ2-7	CASIHKDRAAYEQYF
TRBV18	TRBJ1-5	CASSPSGDQPQHF
TRBV4-2	TRBJ2-2	CASSQVLQSNTGELFF
TRBV28	TRBJ2-7	CASSFQGGYEQYF
TRBV20-1	TRBJ2-1	CSARVSDLTYNEQFF
TRBV6-2/TRBV6-3	TRBJ2-5	CASSLAVTGGVVYQETQYF
TRBV7-8	TRBJ2-5	CASSPRPSRETQYF
TRBV18	TRBJ2-3	CASRKGTDTQYF
TRBV7-8	TRBJ2-1	CASSASLAERYNEQFF
TRBV24-1	TRBJ2-2	CATSRTGSNTGELFF
TRBV29-1	TRBJ2-5	CSVEEATVQETQYF
TRBV6-5	TRBJ2-1	CASSYSNSLAAWHEQFF
TRBV27	TRBJ1-1	CASSPRGQGKRNTEAFF
TRBV20-1	TRBJ1-1	CSARGSGTTLWNTEAFF
TRBV6-2/TRBV6-3	TRBJ2-7	CASSSWGRDSLWQSYEQYF
TRBV7-9	TRBJ2-7	CASSLASRDEQYF
TRBV29-1	TRBJ1-1	CSARSGAWGAFF
TRBV10-3	TRBJ2-2	CAISESGTGPTGELFF
TRBV6-2/TRBV6-3	TRBJ2-7	CASGWEQYF
TRBV12-1	TRBJ1-1	CASRARTEAFF
TRBV7-2	TRBJ1-1	CASSFYTEAFF
TRBV10-1	TRBJ2-7	CASREDRFPYEQYF
TRBV28	TRBJ2-5	CASSRGSEGKTQYF
TRBV10-3	TRBJ2-6	CAISVQGAYSGANVLTF
TRBV21-1	TRBJ1-6	CASSKKVWGQEEPPLHF
TRBV6-6	TRBJ2-7	CASSKPGAGEQYF
TRBV4-3	TRBJ2-2	CASSHAWVSASVGGELFF